The next 19 T cell receptor beta chains were all read from a single sample in a study of siplizumab effects on memory and regulatory T cells. Clones were sequenced by immunoSEQ multiplex PCR, and TCRdb holds only the in-frame ones, with some missing. The sample carries 100,000 or so clones, 85% to 95% recorded once. Sequencing was carried out using non-Treg CD4+ T cells sorted from blood. The source of these receptors is a human donor in good health.

The V gene is TRBV7-8, the J gene TRBJ1-3, with no clear D. The V end was cut by 1 base, the J end by 0 bases, with 10 bases between. The CDR3 runs to 16 residues. The germline V gene encodes CDR1 SGHVS and CDR2 FQNEAQ. The CDR3 loop reads CASSLGLQSSGNTIYF. The CDR3 nucleotides are TGTGCCAGCAGCTTAGGACTACAGAGCTCTGGAAACACCATATATTTT.

In nucleotides, the CDR3 is TGCAGCGGTGACACGTACAATGAGCAGTTCTTC. It encodes CSGDTYNEQFF. The gene calls are TRBV29-1 and TRBJ2-1, with D unclear. Germline CDR1 reads SQVTM; CDR2 reads ANQGSEA. Trimming pared 7 bases from V and 4 bases from J, leaving 8 bases between. The CDR3 contains 11 residues.

A note on this clone: Other nucleotide sequences in the sample specify the same CDR3. The chain has TRBV5-1 and TRBJ2-3, with D possibly TRBD2 on 5 matching bases. CDR3 length: 15 residues. Trimming left V 0 bases short and J 0 bases short, with 8 bases between. The germline V gene encodes CDR1 SGHRS and CDR2 YFSETQ. The CDR3 region has the DNA TGCGCCAGCAGCTTGGTTTCGGGGAGCACAGATACGCAGTATTTT. Translated, it gives CASSLVSGSTDTQYF.

The rearrangement uses TRBV18 and TRBJ2-1; D may be TRBD2 (6 bases). The germline V gene encodes CDR1 KGHSH and CDR2 LQKENI. The CDR3 is made up of 14 amino acids. Trimming removed 6 bases from V and 0 bases from J, with 9 bases in between. CDR3 DNA sequence: TGTGCCAGCTCGGGACTCAGCTCCTACAATGAGCAGTTCTTC. Protein product: CASSGLSSYNEQFF.

This chain uses TRBV29-1 with TRBJ2-7; 9 nucleotides line up with TRBD2. Germline CDR1 reads SQVTM; CDR2 reads ANQGSEA. Trimming at V came to 4 bases and at J to 4 bases, leaving 5 bases not matched to a gene. The CDR3 is made up of 13 amino acids. CDR3 region: CSVVPSGAYEQYF. CDR3 in DNA: TGCAGCGTTGTCCCTAGCGGGGCTTACGAGCAGTACTTC.

The gene calls are TRBV7-2 and TRBJ2-7, with 9 bases identical to TRBD2. The CDR3 runs 14 residues. Per the germline V gene, CDR1 is SGHTA and CDR2 is FQGNSA. Trimming at V came to 5 bases and at J to 2 bases, leaving 4 bases not matched to a gene. The CDR3 is CASSALAGTYEQYF. Here the CDR3 DNA reads TGTGCCAGCAGCGCACTAGCGGGTACCTACGAGCAGTACTTC.

J is TRBJ1-5 and V is TRBV9; D uncertain. The CDR3 totals 13 residues. Deletions cut 3 bases from V and 4 bases from J, with 8 bases between. The germline gives CDR1 SGDLS, CDR2 YYNGEE. The CDR3 bases are TGTGCCAGCAGCGAGGGTAGGAATCAGCCCCAGCATTTT. Protein product: CASSEGRNQPQHF.

V is TRBV28 and J is TRBJ2-1; 11 nucleotides match TRBD2. Germline lookup yields CDR1 MDHEN and CDR2 SYDVKM. The CDR3 has 19 residues. V lost 5 bases to trimming and J lost 3 bases; unmatched junction nucleotides: 15. In DNA, the CDR3 is TGTGCCAGCAGTCCGCCAATACTAGCGGGAGCAACCAACTACAATGAGCAGTTCTTC. Encoded protein: CASSPPILAGATNYNEQFF.

The chain joins TRBV7-3 to TRBJ2-3, with a tentative D call TRBD1 (5 bases). This CDR3 is built from 13 residues. V lost 5 bases, J lost 6 bases, and 12 bases lay in between. Germline V gives CDR1 SGHTA, CDR2 FQGTGA. In DNA form, the CDR3 reads TGTGCCAGCAGCCGGTCTGGGGCGGATACGCAGTATTTT. Amino acids: CASSRSGADTQYF.

This clone was seen once. The rearrangement uses TRBV11-2 and TRBJ2-1, with D possibly TRBD2 on 6 matching bases. This CDR3 spans 15 amino acids. Germline V gene data show CDR1 as SGHAT and CDR2 as FQNNGV. Trimming removed 0 bases at V and 7 bases at J, with 13 bases between. CDR3 sequence: CASSLERDLWNEQFF. The CDR3 DNA follows: TGTGCCAGCAGCTTAGAGCGGGACCTGTGGAATGAGCAGTTCTTC.

V gene TRBV19 combines with J gene TRBJ1-1, with D unclear. V was clipped by 0 bases and J by 6 bases, with 11 bases between them. The germline V gene has CDR1 LNHDA and CDR2 SQIVND (reference sequence). The CDR3 consists of 14 residues. For the CDR3, the DNA is TGTGCCAGTAGTATAGATGGAGGGAGCGCTGAAGCTTTCTTT. This gives the protein CASSIDGGSAEAFF. The variable domain in full, completed from reference TRBV19 and TRBJ1-1, reads DGGITQSPKYLFRKEGQNVTLSCEQNLNHDAMYWYRQDPGQGLRLIYYSQIVNDFQKGDIAEGYSVSREKKESFPLTVTSAQKNPTAFYLCASSIDGGSAEAFFGQGTRLTVV.

The chain is built from TRBV19 and TRBJ2-2, with 7 bases identical to TRBD2. Germline CDR1 LNHDA, CDR2 SQIVND (reference sequence). The CDR3 has 17 residues. The trim removed 7 bases at V and 5 bases at J, leaving 16 bases unmatched. CDR3 loop: CASTSLLLARETGELFF. In DNA form, the CDR3 reads TGTGCCAGTACCTCACTCCTACTAGCGAGGGAAACCGGGGAGCTGTTTTTT.

The chain has TRBV7-9 and TRBJ2-3, with D unclear. Between the trimmed V and J ends, which lost 1 base and 4 bases, there was a span of 18 bases. The length of the CDR3 is 17 residues. Per germline, CDR1 SEHNR and CDR2 FQNEAQ (reference sequence). This CDR3 reads CASSLGHYQSLPDTQYF. The CDR3 DNA is TGTGCCAGCAGCTTAGGTCACTACCAAAGTCTACCAGATACGCAGTATTTT.

The chain uses TRBV2 and TRBJ1-4, with TRBD1 matching over 8 bases. Unmatched junction bases numbered 7, after V lost 6 bases and J lost 7 bases. Germline V gives CDR1 SNHLY, CDR2 FYNNEI. This CDR3 region has 14 residues. The CDR3 DNA is TGTGCCAGCAGCCCAGGGGGCGGTAGTGAAAAACTGTTTTTT. Protein sequence: CASSPGGGSEKLFF.

The chain's CDR3 is CASSLWGSADTQYF. The CDR3 DNA reads TGCGCCAGCAGCTTGTGGGGCTCGGCAGATACGCAGTATTTT. The V call is TRBV5-1, the J call TRBJ2-3, with D possibly TRBD1 on 5 matching bases. V was shortened by 1 base and J by 4 bases, with 10 bases between the two germline ends. Germline-derived CDR1 and CDR2 are SGHRS and YFSETQ. The CDR3 has 14 residues. Based on the CDR3 plus reference TRBV5-1 and TRBJ2-3, the full variable domain is KAGVTQTPRYLIKTRGQQVTLSCSPISGHRSVSWYQQTPGQGLQFLFEYFSETQRNKGNFPGRFSGRQFSNSRSEMNVSTLELGDSALYLCASSLWGSADTQYFGPGTRLTVL.

The V and J genes are TRBV7-9 and TRBJ1-2; D gene unclear. This CDR3 is built from 14 residues. Trimming left V 2 bases short and J 7 bases short, with 14 bases between. Germline CDR1 and CDR2: SEHNR and FQNEAQ (reference sequence). The CDR3 is CASSLQRAGVGYTF. In nucleotides, the CDR3 is TGTGCCAGCAGCTTACAGCGTGCGGGAGTTGGCTACACCTTC.

The chain employs TRBV2 and TRBJ2-3, with D hard to call. This CDR3 is 15 amino acids long. Germline V gene data show CDR1 as SNHLY and CDR2 as FYNNEI. Trimming left V 3 bases short and J 0 bases short, with 10 bases between. Here the CDR3 reads CASSENRASTDTQYF. The CDR3 DNA sequence: TGTGCCAGCAGTGAGAACAGAGCTAGCACAGATACGCAGTATTTT.

The J gene is TRBJ2-2, the V gene TRBV19; a possible D gene is TRBD2 (5 bases). V was shortened by 3 bases and J by 5 bases, with 16 bases between the two germline ends. Germline CDR1 LNHDA, CDR2 SQIVND (reference sequence). The CDR3 consists of 16 residues. CDR3 coding DNA: TGTGCCAGTAGTATGGCACCAGCCCCGGGGACCGGGGAGCTGTTTTTT. This translates into CASSMAPAPGTGELFF.

The rearrangement joins TRBV9 to TRBJ2-2; TRBD2 is a possible D gene (6 bases). The CDR3 totals 14 residues. The V gene lost 1 base and the J gene lost 6 bases, with 10 bases spanning the gap. Per the germline V gene, CDR1 is SGDLS and CDR2 is YYNGEE. CDR3 in DNA: TGTGCCAGCAGCGTAAGACTAGACGCCGGGGAGCTGTTTTTT. It specifies CASSVRLDAGELFF. Combining the CDR3 with reference TRBV9 and TRBJ2-2 gives the whole variable domain DSGVTQTPKHLITATGQRVTLRCSPRSGDLSVYWYQQSLDQGLQFLIQYYNGEERAKGNILERFSAQQFPDLHSELNLSSLELGDSALYFCASSVRLDAGELFFGEGSRLTVL.